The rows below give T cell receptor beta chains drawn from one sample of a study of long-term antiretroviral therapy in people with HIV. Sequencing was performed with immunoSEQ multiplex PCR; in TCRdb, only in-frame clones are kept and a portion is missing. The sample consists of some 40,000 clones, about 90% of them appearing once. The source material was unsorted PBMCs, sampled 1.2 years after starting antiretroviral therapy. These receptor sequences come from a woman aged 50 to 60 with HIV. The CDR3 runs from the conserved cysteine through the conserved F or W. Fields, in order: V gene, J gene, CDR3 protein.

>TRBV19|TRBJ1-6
CASSLRDMGNSPLHF
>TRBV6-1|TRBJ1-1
CASRNTSGGKAFF
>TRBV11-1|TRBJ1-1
CASSRLLTDTEAFF
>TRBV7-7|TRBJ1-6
CASSLVGQSSYNSPLHF
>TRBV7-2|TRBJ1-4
CASSLVFASYEKLFF
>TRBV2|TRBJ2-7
CASKPMGSGAYEQYF
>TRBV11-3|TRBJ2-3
CASRGGDTQYF
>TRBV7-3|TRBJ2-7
CASSLGDRGGGEQYF
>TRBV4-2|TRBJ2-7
CASSHIREGYYEQYF
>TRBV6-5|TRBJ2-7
CASRGGTGTREQYF
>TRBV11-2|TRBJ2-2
CASSFRFANTGELFF
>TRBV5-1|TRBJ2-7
CASSLLVRTGEPYEQYF
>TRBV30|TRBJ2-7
CALLDKASYEQYF
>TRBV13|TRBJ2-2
CASSSSTGPTELFF
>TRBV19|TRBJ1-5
CASNSWTGVGQPQHF
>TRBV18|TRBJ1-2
CASRLRGGYTF